These T cell receptor beta chains were read from a single sample in a study of T cells in Graves' hyperthyroidism and ophthalmopathy. TCRdb analysed the multiplex PCR reads with MiXCR anew, one entry per CDR3 protein. The sample consists of approximately 710,000 distinct CDR3 sequences, 15% to 20% of them appearing once. Sequenced sample: blood. Receptor source: a man aged 50-60 years with Graves' hyperthyroidism. The CDR3 runs from the conserved cysteine through the conserved F or W. A D gene is named only where the DNA matches it firmly. Some rows have no size entry. The others give once, few or many, or a class for an expanded clone.

J gene: TRBJ2-4; D gene: -; V gene: TRBV14; clone size: many; CDR3 protein: CASSQDWGAGVAKNIQYF; CDR3 DNA: TGTGCCAGCAGCCAAGATTGGGGAGCGGGTGTAGCCAAAAACATTCAGTACTTC
J gene: TRBJ2-1; D gene: -; V gene: TRBV9; clone size: many; CDR3 protein: CASSVSGRPDEQFF; CDR3 DNA: TGTGCCAGCAGCGTGAGTGGGAGGCCCGATGAGCAGTTCTTC
J gene: TRBJ2-3; D gene: -; V gene: TRBV30; clone size: few; CDR3 protein: CAWSVQERATDTQYF; CDR3 DNA: TGTGCCTGGAGTGTACAGGAGCGGGCCACAGATACGCAGTATTTT
J gene: TRBJ2-5; D gene: TRBD2; V gene: TRBV28; clone size: many; CDR3 protein: CASRVAGEGEETQYF; CDR3 DNA: TGTGCCAGCAGGGTAGCGGGCGAAGGGGAGGAGACCCAGTACTTC
J gene: TRBJ1-2; D gene: -; V gene: TRBV7-2; clone size: many; CDR3 protein: CASSLETGYGYTF; CDR3 DNA: TGTGCCAGCAGCTTAGAGACAGGCTATGGCTACACCTTC
J gene: TRBJ1-6; D gene: -; V gene: TRBV6-1; clone size: -; CDR3 protein: CASRLDTYNSPLHF; CDR3 DNA: TGTGCCAGTCGTCTAGATACTTATAATTCACCCCTCCACTTT
J gene: TRBJ2-1; D gene: TRBD2; V gene: TRBV5-1; clone size: -; CDR3 protein: CASSLDGLAGGSVQFF; CDR3 DNA: TGCGCCAGCAGCTTGGACGGACTAGCGGGAGGCTCGGTGCAGTTCTTC
J gene: TRBJ1-2; D gene: -; V gene: TRBV5-4; clone size: -; CDR3 protein: CASSLASRLNYGYTF; CDR3 DNA: TGTGCCAGCAGCTTGGCCAGCAGACTTAACTATGGCTACACCTTC
J gene: TRBJ1-2; D gene: -; V gene: TRBV5-5; clone size: -; CDR3 protein: CASSLLENYGYTF; CDR3 DNA: TGTGCCAGCAGCTTGCTAGAAAACTATGGCTACACCTTC
J gene: TRBJ2-6; D gene: TRBD1; V gene: TRBV19; clone size: few; CDR3 protein: CASSFRPGTGNGANVLTF; CDR3 DNA: TGTGCCAGTAGTTTCCGTCCCGGGACAGGGAATGGGGCCAACGTCCTGACTTTC
J gene: TRBJ2-6; D gene: -; V gene: TRBV28; clone size: many; CDR3 protein: CASSFVGVTGANVLTF; CDR3 DNA: TGTGCCAGCAGTTTTGTCGGGGTTACCGGGGCCAACGTCCTGACTTTC
J gene: TRBJ2-2; D gene: TRBD2; V gene: TRBV10-3; clone size: -; CDR3 protein: CAISESRLAGWVGELFF; CDR3 DNA: TGTGCCATCAGTGAGTCCCGACTAGCGGGATGGGTCGGGGAGCTGTTTTTT
J gene: TRBJ2-1; D gene: -; V gene: TRBV7-9; clone size: many; CDR3 protein: CASSFGYSDYNEQFF; CDR3 DNA: TGTGCCAGCAGCTTCGGTTACAGCGACTACAATGAGCAGTTCTTC